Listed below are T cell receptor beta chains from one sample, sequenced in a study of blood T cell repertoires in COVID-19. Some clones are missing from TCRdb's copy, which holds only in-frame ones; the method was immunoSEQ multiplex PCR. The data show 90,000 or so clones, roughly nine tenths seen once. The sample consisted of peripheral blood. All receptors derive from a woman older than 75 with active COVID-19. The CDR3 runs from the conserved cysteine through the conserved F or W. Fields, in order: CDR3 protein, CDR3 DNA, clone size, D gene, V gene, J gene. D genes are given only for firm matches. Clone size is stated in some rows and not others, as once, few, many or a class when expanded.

cdr3_aa: CASSLYNSPLHF
cdr3_nt: TGTGCCAGCAGCCTCTATAATTCACCCCTCCACTTT
clone_size: NA
d_call: NA
v_call: TRBV9
j_call: TRBJ1-6

cdr3_aa: CASSWGQGKGDEQFF
cdr3_nt: TGCGCCAGCAGCTGGGGACAGGGTAAGGGAGATGAGCAGTTCTTC
clone_size: NA
d_call: TRBD1
v_call: TRBV5-1
j_call: TRBJ2-1

cdr3_aa: CSVRPEGTSIYEQYF
cdr3_nt: TGCAGCGTTCGACCGGAGGGGACTTCAATATACGAGCAGTACTTC
clone_size: NA
d_call: NA
v_call: TRBV29-1
j_call: TRBJ2-7

cdr3_aa: CASTVRDRGPDTQYF
cdr3_nt: TGTGCCAGCACCGTCCGGGACAGGGGACCAGATACGCAGTATTTT
clone_size: NA
d_call: TRBD1
v_call: TRBV7-8
j_call: TRBJ2-3

cdr3_aa: CASSSTLNTEAFF
cdr3_nt: TGTGCCAGCAGCTCGACACTGAACACTGAAGCTTTCTTT
clone_size: NA
d_call: NA
v_call: TRBV12-3/TRBV12-4
j_call: TRBJ1-1

cdr3_aa: CASSPSQGGYTF
cdr3_nt: TGTGCCAGCAGTCCAAGCCAGGGTGGCTACACCTTC
clone_size: NA
d_call: NA
v_call: TRBV27
j_call: TRBJ1-2

cdr3_aa: CASSQLRGGPLNYGYTF
cdr3_nt: TGTGCCAGCAGCCAACTAAGGGGGGGGCCACTTAACTATGGCTACACCTTC
clone_size: NA
d_call: NA
v_call: TRBV28
j_call: TRBJ1-2

cdr3_aa: CASIKAGPRLPDTQYF
cdr3_nt: TGTGCCAGCATCAAAGCGGGTCCTAGGCTGCCAGATACGCAGTATTTT
clone_size: NA
d_call: NA
v_call: TRBV5-6
j_call: TRBJ2-3

cdr3_aa: CASSYSRWNYGYTF
cdr3_nt: TGTGCCAGCAGTTACTCGAGGTGGAACTATGGCTACACCTTC
clone_size: NA
d_call: NA
v_call: TRBV6-5
j_call: TRBJ1-2

cdr3_aa: CASSFQRESPETQYF
cdr3_nt: TGTGCCAGCAGCTTCCAGCGGGAGTCTCCAGAGACCCAGTACTTC
clone_size: NA
d_call: TRBD2
v_call: TRBV7-2
j_call: TRBJ2-5

cdr3_aa: CASTPPGSNQPQHF
cdr3_nt: TGTGCCAGTACCCCACCGGGGAGTAATCAGCCCCAGCATTTT
clone_size: few
d_call: NA
v_call: TRBV19
j_call: TRBJ1-5

cdr3_aa: CASREGRGSDEQFF
cdr3_nt: TGTGCCAGCAGGGAGGGCAGGGGGTCGGATGAGCAGTTCTTC
clone_size: once
d_call: NA
v_call: TRBV7-3
j_call: TRBJ2-1

cdr3_aa: CASSLGFLGQGNEVDTEAFF
cdr3_nt: TGCGCCAGCAGCTTGGGGTTCTTGGGACAGGGGAATGAAGTGGACACTGAAGCTTTCTTT
clone_size: NA
d_call: TRBD1
v_call: TRBV5-1
j_call: TRBJ1-1

cdr3_aa: CASSTQPRGTEAFF
cdr3_nt: TGTGCCAGCAGTACTCAGCCCCGGGGGACTGAAGCTTTCTTT
clone_size: once
d_call: NA
v_call: TRBV6-5
j_call: TRBJ1-1

cdr3_aa: CASSVVTRGKEQYF
cdr3_nt: TGTGCCAGCAGCGTAGTCACAAGGGGCAAGGAGCAGTACTTC
clone_size: NA
d_call: NA
v_call: TRBV9
j_call: TRBJ2-7

cdr3_aa: CASSPPVGRGNTGELFF
cdr3_nt: TGTGCCAGTAGTCCTCCAGTGGGGCGGGGGAACACCGGGGAGCTGTTTTTT
clone_size: NA
d_call: NA
v_call: TRBV19
j_call: TRBJ2-2

cdr3_aa: CASSLERLSGTYEQYF
cdr3_nt: TGTGCCAGCAGCTTAGAAAGGCTCAGCGGAACCTACGAGCAGTACTTC
clone_size: NA
d_call: NA
v_call: TRBV11-2
j_call: TRBJ2-7

cdr3_aa: CATSADFGHRKETQYF
cdr3_nt: TGTGCCACCAGTGCCGATTTCGGGCACAGGAAAGAGACCCAGTACTTC
clone_size: NA
d_call: NA
v_call: TRBV24-1
j_call: TRBJ2-5

cdr3_aa: CASSMKTSGIDEQFF
cdr3_nt: TGTGCCAGCTCCATGAAAACTAGCGGGATCGATGAGCAGTTCTTC
clone_size: NA
d_call: TRBD2
v_call: TRBV18
j_call: TRBJ2-1

cdr3_aa: CASSPFRGTVSGANVLTF
cdr3_nt: TGCGCCAGCAGTCCGTTCCGGGGTACAGTCTCTGGGGCCAACGTCCTGACTTTC
clone_size: NA
d_call: NA
v_call: TRBV23-1
j_call: TRBJ2-6

cdr3_aa: CASRGQTTLSGANVLTF
cdr3_nt: TGTGCCAGCAGGGGACAGACTACGCTCTCTGGGGCCAACGTCCTGACTTTC
clone_size: NA
d_call: TRBD1
v_call: TRBV28
j_call: TRBJ2-6

cdr3_aa: CASSPELSTDTQYF
cdr3_nt: TGTGCCAGCTCGCCCGAGTTGTCAACAGATACGCAGTATTTT
clone_size: NA
d_call: NA
v_call: TRBV18
j_call: TRBJ2-3

cdr3_aa: CASSRTQGWYTQYF
cdr3_nt: TGTGCCAGCAGCCGGACGCAGGGGTGGTATACGCAGTATTTT
clone_size: NA
d_call: NA
v_call: TRBV7-2
j_call: TRBJ2-3

cdr3_aa: CASSLGHSSYEQYF
cdr3_nt: TGCGCCAGCAGCTTGGGGCACAGCTCCTACGAGCAGTACTTC
clone_size: NA
d_call: NA
v_call: TRBV5-1
j_call: TRBJ2-7

cdr3_aa: CASSFAIQLAGSYNEQFF
cdr3_nt: TGCGCCAGCAGCTTCGCAATCCAACTAGCGGGAAGCTACAATGAGCAGTTCTTC
clone_size: NA
d_call: TRBD2
v_call: TRBV5-1
j_call: TRBJ2-1

cdr3_aa: CASSVTGRANSPLHF
cdr3_nt: TGTGCCAGCAGCGTAACAGGTCGAGCTAATTCACCCCTCCACTTT
clone_size: NA
d_call: NA
v_call: TRBV9
j_call: TRBJ1-6

cdr3_aa: CASSLFGGNEKLFF
cdr3_nt: TGTGCCAGCAGTTTATTCGGGGGGAATGAAAAACTGTTTTTT
clone_size: few
d_call: NA
v_call: TRBV28
j_call: TRBJ1-4

cdr3_aa: CATSEGLAGVETQYF
cdr3_nt: TGTGCCACCAGTGAGGGACTAGCGGGAGTGGAGACCCAGTACTTC
clone_size: NA
d_call: TRBD2
v_call: TRBV24-1
j_call: TRBJ2-5

cdr3_aa: CASSRGSSYNEQFF
cdr3_nt: TGTGCCAGCAGCCGAGGGAGCTCCTACAATGAGCAGTTCTTC
clone_size: NA
d_call: NA
v_call: TRBV5-4
j_call: TRBJ2-1

cdr3_aa: CASRGLGGEQYF
cdr3_nt: TGTGCCAGCAGGGGCCTGGGGGGCGAGCAGTACTTC
clone_size: NA
d_call: NA
v_call: TRBV6-5
j_call: TRBJ2-7

cdr3_aa: CASSLGWLASGPQETQYF
cdr3_nt: TGCGCCAGCAGCTTGGGGTGGCTGGCTAGCGGGCCTCAAGAGACCCAGTACTTC
clone_size: NA
d_call: TRBD2
v_call: TRBV5-1
j_call: TRBJ2-5

cdr3_aa: CASSQGSGGTRTETQYF
cdr3_nt: TGTGCCAGCAGCCAAGGAAGTGGAGGGACGAGAACGGAGACCCAGTACTTC
clone_size: NA
d_call: NA
v_call: TRBV4-2
j_call: TRBJ2-5

cdr3_aa: CASSLRDRVFEQYF
cdr3_nt: TGTGCCAGCAGCTTACGGGACAGGGTTTTTGAGCAGTACTTC
clone_size: NA
d_call: TRBD1
v_call: TRBV7-9
j_call: TRBJ2-7

cdr3_aa: CASSLFLGELFF
cdr3_nt: TGTGCCAGCAGTTTATTCCTTGGAGAACTGTTTTTT
clone_size: NA
d_call: NA
v_call: TRBV12-3/TRBV12-4
j_call: TRBJ1-4

cdr3_aa: CASSQPGLRGRGEAFF
cdr3_nt: TGCGCCAGCAGCCAACCCGGTTTGAGGGGCCGGGGGGAAGCTTTCTTT
clone_size: NA
d_call: NA
v_call: TRBV4-1
j_call: TRBJ1-1

cdr3_aa: CASRFRQVYQPQHF
cdr3_nt: TGTGCCAGTAGGTTTCGACAGGTTTATCAGCCCCAGCATTTT
clone_size: NA
d_call: NA
v_call: TRBV19
j_call: TRBJ1-5

cdr3_aa: CASSRRTSGRGRETQYF
cdr3_nt: TGTGCCAGCAGCCGAAGGACTAGCGGGAGGGGCCGAGAGACCCAGTACTTC
clone_size: NA
d_call: TRBD2
v_call: TRBV3-1/TRBV3-2
j_call: TRBJ2-5

cdr3_aa: CASSQDKRKLAVGETQYF
cdr3_nt: TGTGCCAGCAGCCAAGATAAAAGGAAACTAGCGGTAGGGGAGACCCAGTACTTC
clone_size: NA
d_call: TRBD2
v_call: TRBV3-1/TRBV3-2
j_call: TRBJ2-5

cdr3_aa: CASSSSRVSGNTIYF
cdr3_nt: TGTGCCAGCAGCTCGAGCAGGGTCTCTGGAAACACCATATATTTT
clone_size: NA
d_call: NA
v_call: TRBV5-4
j_call: TRBJ1-3

cdr3_aa: CASSVDLAGGNEQFF
cdr3_nt: TGTGCCAGCAGCGTAGATCTAGCGGGAGGAAACGAGCAGTTCTTC
clone_size: NA
d_call: TRBD2
v_call: TRBV9
j_call: TRBJ2-1

cdr3_aa: CASSQDFSGIETGELFF
cdr3_nt: TGTGCCAGCAGCCAAGATTTTAGCGGGATTGAAACCGGGGAGCTGTTTTTT
clone_size: NA
d_call: TRBD2
v_call: TRBV14
j_call: TRBJ2-2

cdr3_aa: CASSEDSYSNQPQHF
cdr3_nt: TGTGCCAGCAGTGAGGACAGCTATAGCAATCAGCCCCAGCATTTT
clone_size: few
d_call: NA
v_call: TRBV2
j_call: TRBJ1-5

cdr3_aa: CASSPGQSTDTQYF
cdr3_nt: TGCGCCAGCAGCCCTGGACAGTCCACAGATACGCAGTATTTT
clone_size: NA
d_call: NA
v_call: TRBV5-1
j_call: TRBJ2-3

cdr3_aa: CATRRPGTPGEQYF
cdr3_nt: TGTGCCACCAGGAGACCCGGGACTCCTGGGGAGCAGTACTTC
clone_size: NA
d_call: NA
v_call: TRBV15
j_call: TRBJ2-7

cdr3_aa: CASSQDLIGTNLYEQYF
cdr3_nt: TGTGCCAGCAGCCAAGATCTAATAGGGACTAATCTTTACGAGCAGTACTTC
clone_size: once
d_call: TRBD2
v_call: TRBV4-2
j_call: TRBJ2-7

cdr3_aa: CSAILDYEQYF
cdr3_nt: TGCAGTGCTATATTAGACTACGAGCAGTACTTC
clone_size: NA
d_call: NA
v_call: TRBV20-1
j_call: TRBJ2-7

cdr3_aa: CATSSGGDLYEQYF
cdr3_nt: TGTGCCACCAGCAGTGGCGGGGACCTCTACGAGCAGTACTTC
clone_size: once
d_call: NA
v_call: TRBV15
j_call: TRBJ2-7